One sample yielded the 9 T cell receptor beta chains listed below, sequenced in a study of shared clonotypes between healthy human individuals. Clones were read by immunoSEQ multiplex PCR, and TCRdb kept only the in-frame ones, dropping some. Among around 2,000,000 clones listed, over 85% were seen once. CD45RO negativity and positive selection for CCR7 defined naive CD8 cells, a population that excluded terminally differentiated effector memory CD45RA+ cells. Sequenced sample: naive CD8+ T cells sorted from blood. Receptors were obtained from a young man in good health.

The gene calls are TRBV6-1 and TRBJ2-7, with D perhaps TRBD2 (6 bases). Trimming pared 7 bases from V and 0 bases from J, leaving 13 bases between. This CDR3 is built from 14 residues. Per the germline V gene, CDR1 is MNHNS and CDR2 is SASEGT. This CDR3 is CASIDWDSSYEQYF. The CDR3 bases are TGTGCCAGCATTGATTGGGACTCCTCCTACGAGCAGTACTTC.

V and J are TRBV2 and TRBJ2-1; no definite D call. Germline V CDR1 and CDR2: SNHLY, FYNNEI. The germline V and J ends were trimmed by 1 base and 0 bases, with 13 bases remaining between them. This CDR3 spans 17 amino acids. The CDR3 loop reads CASSEDAAESSYNEQFF. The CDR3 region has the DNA TGTGCCAGCAGTGAAGATGCAGCCGAGAGCTCCTACAATGAGCAGTTCTTC.

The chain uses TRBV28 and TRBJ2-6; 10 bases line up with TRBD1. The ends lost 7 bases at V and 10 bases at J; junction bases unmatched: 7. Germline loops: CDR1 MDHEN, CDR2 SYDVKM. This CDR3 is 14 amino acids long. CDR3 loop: CASNSRDRGNVLTF. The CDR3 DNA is TGTGCCAGCAACTCCCGGGACAGGGGTAACGTCCTGACTTTC.

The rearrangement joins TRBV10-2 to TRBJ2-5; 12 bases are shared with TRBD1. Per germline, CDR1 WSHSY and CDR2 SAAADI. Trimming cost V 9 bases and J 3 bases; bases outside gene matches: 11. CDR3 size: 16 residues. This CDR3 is CASLRDRGLGEETQYF. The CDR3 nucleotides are TGCGCCAGTCTCCGGGACAGGGGGCTTGGAGAAGAGACCCAGTACTTC.

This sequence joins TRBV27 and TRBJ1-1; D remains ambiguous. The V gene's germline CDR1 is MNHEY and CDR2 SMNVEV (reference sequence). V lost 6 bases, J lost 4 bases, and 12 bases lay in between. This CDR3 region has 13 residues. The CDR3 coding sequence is TGTGCCAGCAGCCCGACAAGTCTCACTGAAGCTTTCTTT. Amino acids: CASSPTSLTEAFF.

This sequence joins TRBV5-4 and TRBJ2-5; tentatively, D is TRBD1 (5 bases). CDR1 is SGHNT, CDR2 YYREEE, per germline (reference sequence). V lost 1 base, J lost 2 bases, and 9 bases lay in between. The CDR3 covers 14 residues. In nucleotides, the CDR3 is TGTGCCAGCAGCTTGATGACAGCTCAAGAGACCCAGTACTTC. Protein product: CASSLMTAQETQYF.

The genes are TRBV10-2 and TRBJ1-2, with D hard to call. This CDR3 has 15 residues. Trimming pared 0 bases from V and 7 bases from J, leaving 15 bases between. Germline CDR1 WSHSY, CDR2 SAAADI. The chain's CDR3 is CASSESTGGFSGYTF. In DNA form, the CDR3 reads TGCGCCAGCAGTGAGTCGACGGGAGGTTTTTCTGGCTACACCTTC.

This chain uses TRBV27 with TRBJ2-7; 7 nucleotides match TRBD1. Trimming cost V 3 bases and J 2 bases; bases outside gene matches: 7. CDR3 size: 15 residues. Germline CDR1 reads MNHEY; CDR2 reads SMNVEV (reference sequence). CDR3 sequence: CASSFSTGITYEQYF. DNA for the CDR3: TGTGCCAGCAGTTTTTCGACAGGGATTACCTACGAGCAGTACTTC.

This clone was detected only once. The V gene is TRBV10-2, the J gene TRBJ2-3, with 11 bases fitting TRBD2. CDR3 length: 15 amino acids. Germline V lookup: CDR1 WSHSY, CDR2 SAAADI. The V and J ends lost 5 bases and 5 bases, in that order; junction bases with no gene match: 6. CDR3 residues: CASSPLAGVGDTQYF. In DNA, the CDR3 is TGCGCCAGCAGTCCACTAGCGGGAGTAGGAGATACGCAGTATTTT.